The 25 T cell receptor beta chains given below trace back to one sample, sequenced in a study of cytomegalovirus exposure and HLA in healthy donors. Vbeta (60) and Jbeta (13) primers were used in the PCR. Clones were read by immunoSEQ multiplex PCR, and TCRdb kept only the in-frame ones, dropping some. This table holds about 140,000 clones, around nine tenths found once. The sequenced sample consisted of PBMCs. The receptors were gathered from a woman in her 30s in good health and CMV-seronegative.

The CDR3 here is CASSVSTGPYQETQYF. CDR3 nucleotides: TGTGCCAGCAGCGTCTCGACAGGGCCGTACCAAGAGACCCAGTACTTC. The rearrangement joins TRBV9 to TRBJ2-5; 7 bases match TRBD1. J gave up 0 bases and V 2 bases, and 7 bases lay outside the gene matches. The CDR3 has 16 residues. Germline lookup yields CDR1 SGDLS and CDR2 YYNGEE.

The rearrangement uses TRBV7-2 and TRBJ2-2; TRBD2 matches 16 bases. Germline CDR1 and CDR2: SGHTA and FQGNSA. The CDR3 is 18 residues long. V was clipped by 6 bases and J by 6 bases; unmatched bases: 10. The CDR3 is CASSWGLAGGWGPGELFF. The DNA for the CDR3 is TGTGCCAGCAGTTGGGGACTAGCGGGGGGGTGGGGTCCCGGGGAGCTGTTTTTT.

The CDR3 nucleotides read TGTGCCAGCAGTCACCTCGCATCCGGGACTAGCGGGAGCATTTATTCGGACAATGAGCAGTTCTTC. Protein sequence: CASSHLASGTSGSIYSDNEQFF. The chain recombines TRBV28 with TRBJ2-1, with 14 positions matching TRBD2. CDR1 and CDR2 (germline): MDHEN, SYDVKM. CDR3 length equals 22 residues. The V gene end was trimmed by 5 bases and the J gene end by 5 bases; junction bases not matched to a gene: 23.

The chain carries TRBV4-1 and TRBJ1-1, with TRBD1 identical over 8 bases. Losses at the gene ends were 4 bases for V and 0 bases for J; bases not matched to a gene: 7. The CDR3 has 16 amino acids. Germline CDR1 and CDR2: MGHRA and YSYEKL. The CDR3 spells CASSLRQGLMNTEAFF. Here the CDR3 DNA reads TGCGCCAGCAGCCTCCGACAGGGGCTAATGAACACTGAAGCTTTCTTT.

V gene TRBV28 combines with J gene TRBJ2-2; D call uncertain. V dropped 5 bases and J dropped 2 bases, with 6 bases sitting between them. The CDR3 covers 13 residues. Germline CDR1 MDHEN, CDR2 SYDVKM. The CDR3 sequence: CASSPYNTGELFF. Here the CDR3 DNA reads TGTGCCAGCAGTCCCTATAACACCGGGGAGCTGTTTTTT.

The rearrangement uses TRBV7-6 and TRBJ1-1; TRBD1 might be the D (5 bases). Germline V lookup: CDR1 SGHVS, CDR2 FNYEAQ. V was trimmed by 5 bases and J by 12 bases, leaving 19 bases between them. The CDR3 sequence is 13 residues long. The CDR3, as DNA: TGTGCCAGCAGCGCCGGCAATCAGGGTCCACCTTTCTTT. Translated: CASSAGNQGPPFF.

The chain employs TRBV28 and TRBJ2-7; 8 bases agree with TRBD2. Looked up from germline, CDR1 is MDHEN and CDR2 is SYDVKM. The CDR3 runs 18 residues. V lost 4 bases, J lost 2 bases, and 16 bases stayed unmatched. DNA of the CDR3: TGTGCCAGCAGTTCCCTGGGTGGATTTAGCGGGGTTCCCTACGAGCAGTACTTC. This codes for CASSSLGGFSGVPYEQYF.

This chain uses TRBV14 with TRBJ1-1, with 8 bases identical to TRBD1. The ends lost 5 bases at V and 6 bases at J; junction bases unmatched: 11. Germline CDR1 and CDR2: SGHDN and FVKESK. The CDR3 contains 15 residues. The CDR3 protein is CASSKGDRRISEAFF. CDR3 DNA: TGTGCCAGCAGCAAAGGGGACAGGAGGATCTCTGAAGCTTTCTTT.

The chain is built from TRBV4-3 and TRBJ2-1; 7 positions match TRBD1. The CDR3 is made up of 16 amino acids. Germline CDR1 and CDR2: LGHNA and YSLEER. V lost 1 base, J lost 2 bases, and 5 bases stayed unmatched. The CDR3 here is CASSQGRQGAYNEQFF. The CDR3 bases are TGCGCCAGCAGCCAAGGAAGGCAGGGGGCCTACAATGAGCAGTTCTTC.

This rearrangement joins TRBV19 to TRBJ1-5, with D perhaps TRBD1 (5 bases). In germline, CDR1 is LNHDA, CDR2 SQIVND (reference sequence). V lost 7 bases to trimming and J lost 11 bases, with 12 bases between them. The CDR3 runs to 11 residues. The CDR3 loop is CASKGMWAQHF. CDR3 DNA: TGTGCCAGTAAGGGGATGTGGGCCCAGCATTTT.

The CDR3 loop reads CASSEQLTTGELFF. In nucleotides, the CDR3 is TGTGCCAGCAGTGAACAGCTTACTACCGGGGAGCTGTTTTTT. The rearrangement uses TRBV6-4 and TRBJ2-2; no firm D call. Looked up from germline, CDR1 is MRHNA and CDR2 is SNTAGT. CDR3 size: 14 residues. Trimming took off 3 bases at V and 5 bases at J, with 10 bases between the two ends.

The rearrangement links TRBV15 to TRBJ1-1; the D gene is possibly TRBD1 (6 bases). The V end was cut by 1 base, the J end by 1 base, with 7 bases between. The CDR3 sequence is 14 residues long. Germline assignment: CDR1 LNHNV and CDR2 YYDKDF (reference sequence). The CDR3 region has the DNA TGTGCCACCAGCAGAGCCAGGGGGAACACTGAAGCTTTCTTT. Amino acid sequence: CATSRARGNTEAFF.

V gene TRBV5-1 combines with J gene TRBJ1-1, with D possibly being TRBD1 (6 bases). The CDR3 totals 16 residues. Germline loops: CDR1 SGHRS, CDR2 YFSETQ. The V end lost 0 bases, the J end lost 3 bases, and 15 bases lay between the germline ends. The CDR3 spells CASSLGGGLGDTEAFF. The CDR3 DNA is TGCGCCAGCAGCTTGGGGGGGGGCTTAGGGGACACTGAAGCTTTCTTT.

The CDR3 loop is CASSSSSGGAGKEQYF. Written as DNA, the CDR3 is TGCGCCAGCAGCTCCTCTAGCGGGGGGGCCGGAAAAGAGCAGTACTTC. V usage is TRBV5-1 and J usage is TRBJ2-7; 12 bases are a match to TRBD2. Germline lookup yields CDR1 SGHRS and CDR2 YFSETQ. V shed 3 bases, J shed 7 bases, and the junction held 11 bases outside the gene matches. The CDR3 length is 16 residues.

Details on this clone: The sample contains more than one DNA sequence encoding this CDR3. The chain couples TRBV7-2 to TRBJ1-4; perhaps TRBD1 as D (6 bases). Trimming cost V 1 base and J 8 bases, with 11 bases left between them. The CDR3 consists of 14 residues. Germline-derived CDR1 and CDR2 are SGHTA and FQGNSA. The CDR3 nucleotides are TGTGCCAGCAGCTTAGGCAGGGGCCAGGAAAAACTGTTTTTT. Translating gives CASSLGRGQEKLFF.

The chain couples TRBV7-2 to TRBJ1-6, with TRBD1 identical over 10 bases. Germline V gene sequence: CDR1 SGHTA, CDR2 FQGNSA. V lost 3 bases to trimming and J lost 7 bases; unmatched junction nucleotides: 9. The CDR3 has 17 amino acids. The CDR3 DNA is TGTGCCAGCAGCTTCCTGGACAGGGGGTTGTCGAATTCACCCCTCCACTTT. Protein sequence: CASSFLDRGLSNSPLHF. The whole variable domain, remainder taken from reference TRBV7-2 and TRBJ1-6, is GAGVSQSPSNKVTEKGKDVELRCDPISGHTALYWYRQSLGQGLEFLIYFQGNSAPDKSGLPSDRFSAERTGGSVSTLTIQRTQQEDSAVYLCASSFLDRGLSNSPLHFGNGTRLTVT.

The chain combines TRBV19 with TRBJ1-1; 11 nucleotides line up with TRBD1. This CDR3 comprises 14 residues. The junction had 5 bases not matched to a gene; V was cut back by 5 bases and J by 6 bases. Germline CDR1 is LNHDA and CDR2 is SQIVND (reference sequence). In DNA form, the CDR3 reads TGTGCCAGTAGTGTCGGGACAGGGGGAGCTGAAGCTTTCTTT. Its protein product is CASSVGTGGAEAFF. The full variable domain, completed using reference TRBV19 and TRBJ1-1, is DGGITQSPKYLFRKEGQNVTLSCEQNLNHDAMYWYRQDPGQGLRLIYYSQIVNDFQKGDIAEGYSVSREKKESFPLTVTSAQKNPTAFYLCASSVGTGGAEAFFGQGTRLTVV.

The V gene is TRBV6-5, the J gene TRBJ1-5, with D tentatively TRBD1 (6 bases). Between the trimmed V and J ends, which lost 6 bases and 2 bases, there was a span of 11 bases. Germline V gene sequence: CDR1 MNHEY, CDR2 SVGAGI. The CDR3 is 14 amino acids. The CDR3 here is CASSLQGRNQPQHF. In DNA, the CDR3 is TGTGCCAGCAGCCTACAGGGACGCAATCAGCCCCAGCATTTT.

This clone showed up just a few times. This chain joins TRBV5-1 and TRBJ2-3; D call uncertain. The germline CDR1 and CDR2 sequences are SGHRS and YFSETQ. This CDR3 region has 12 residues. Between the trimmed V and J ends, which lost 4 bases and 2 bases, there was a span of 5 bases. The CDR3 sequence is CASSPTTDTQYF. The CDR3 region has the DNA TGCGCCAGCAGCCCTACCACAGATACGCAGTATTTT.

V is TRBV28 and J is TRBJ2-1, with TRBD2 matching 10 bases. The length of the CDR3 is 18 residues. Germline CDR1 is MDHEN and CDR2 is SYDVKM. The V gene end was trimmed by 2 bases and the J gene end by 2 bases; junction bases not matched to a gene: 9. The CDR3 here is CASSLGLAGVWTYNEQFF. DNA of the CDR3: TGTGCCAGCAGTTTAGGGCTAGCGGGAGTCTGGACCTACAATGAGCAGTTCTTC.

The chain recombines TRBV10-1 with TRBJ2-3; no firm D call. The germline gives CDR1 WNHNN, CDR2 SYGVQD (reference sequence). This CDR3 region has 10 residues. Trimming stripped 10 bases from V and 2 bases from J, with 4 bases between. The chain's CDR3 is CATHTDTQYF. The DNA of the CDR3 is TGCGCCACCCACACAGATACGCAGTATTTT.

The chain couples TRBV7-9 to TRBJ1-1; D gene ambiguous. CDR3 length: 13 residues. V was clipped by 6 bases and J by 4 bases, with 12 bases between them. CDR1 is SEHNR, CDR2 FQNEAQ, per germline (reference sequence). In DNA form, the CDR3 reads TGTGCCAGCAGTGAAACCGGGAGCACTGAAGCTTTCTTT. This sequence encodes CASSETGSTEAFF.

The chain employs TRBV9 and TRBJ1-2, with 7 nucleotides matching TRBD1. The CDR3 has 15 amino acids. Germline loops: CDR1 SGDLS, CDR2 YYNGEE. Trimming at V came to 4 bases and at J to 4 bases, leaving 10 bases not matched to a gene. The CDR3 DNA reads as TGTGCCAGCAGCCCAAGGGACAGTTCGTTCTATGGCTACACCTTC. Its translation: CASSPRDSSFYGYTF.

CDR3 protein: CASSSSAGGSTDTQYF. CDR3 coding DNA: TGTGCCAGCAGTTCCTCAGCGGGAGGTAGCACAGATACGCAGTATTTT. The chain uses TRBV28 and TRBJ2-3, with 9 bases lining up with TRBD2. Looked up from germline, CDR1 is MDHEN and CDR2 is SYDVKM. The CDR3 is made up of 16 amino acids. The junction had 5 bases not matched to a gene; V was cut back by 4 bases and J by 0 bases.

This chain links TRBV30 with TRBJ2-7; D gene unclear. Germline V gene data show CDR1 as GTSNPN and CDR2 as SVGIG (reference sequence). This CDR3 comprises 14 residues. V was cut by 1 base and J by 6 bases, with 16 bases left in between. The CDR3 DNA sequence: TGTGCCTGGAGTGCCGTCTCATCGGCGGTCGAGCAGTACTTC. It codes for CAWSAVSSAVEQYF.